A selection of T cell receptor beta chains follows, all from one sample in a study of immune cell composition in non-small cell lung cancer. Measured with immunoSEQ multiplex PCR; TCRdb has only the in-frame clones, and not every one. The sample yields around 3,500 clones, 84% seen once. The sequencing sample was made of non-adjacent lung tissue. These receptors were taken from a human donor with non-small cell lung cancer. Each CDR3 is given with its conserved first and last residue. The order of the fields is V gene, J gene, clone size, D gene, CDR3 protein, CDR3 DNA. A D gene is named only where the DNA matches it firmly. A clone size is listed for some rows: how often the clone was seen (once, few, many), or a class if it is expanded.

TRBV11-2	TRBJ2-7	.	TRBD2	CASSRGGATYEQYF	TGTGCCAGCAGCCGCGGGGGGGCTACCTACGAGCAGTACTTC
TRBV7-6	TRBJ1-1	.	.	CASSGDLNTEAFF	TGTGCCAGCAGCGGAGACCTGAACACTGAAGCTTTCTTT
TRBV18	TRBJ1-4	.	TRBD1	CASSLRGTGNEKLFF	TGTGCCAGCTCACTCCGCGGGACAGGGAATGAAAAACTGTTTTTT
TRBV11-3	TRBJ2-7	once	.	CASSLQGGEQYF	TGTGCCAGCAGTTTACAGGGCGGTGAGCAGTACTTC
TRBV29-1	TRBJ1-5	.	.	CSVGEGVGNQPQHF	TGCAGCGTTGGGGAGGGAGTGGGCAATCAGCCCCAGCATTTT
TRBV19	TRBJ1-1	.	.	CASSMSLSSNTEAFF	TGTGCCAGTAGTATGAGTTTATCGTCGAACACTGAAGCTTTCTTT
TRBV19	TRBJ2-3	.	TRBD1	CASSTDRGDTDTQYF	TGTGCCAGTAGTACGGACAGGGGGGACACAGATACGCAGTATTTT
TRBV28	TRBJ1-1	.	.	CASSSTGHLNTEAFF	TGTGCCAGCAGTTCTACGGGACACTTGAACACTGAAGCTTTCTTT
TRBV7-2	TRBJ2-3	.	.	CASSLAWGSTDTQYF	TGTGCCAGCAGCTTAGCGTGGGGCAGCACAGATACGCAGTATTTT
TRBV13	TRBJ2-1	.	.	CASSLVLSNRAYNEQFF	TGTGCCAGCAGCTTAGTTTTAAGTAACAGAGCTTACAATGAGCAGTTCTTC
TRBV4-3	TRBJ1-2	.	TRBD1	CASSRKRGQGEGYTF	TGCGCCAGCAGCCGAAAAAGGGGGCAGGGGGAAGGCTACACCTTC
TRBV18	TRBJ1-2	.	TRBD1	CASSPGQVKNYGYTF	TGTGCCAGCTCACCGGGACAGGTCAAAAACTATGGCTACACCTTC
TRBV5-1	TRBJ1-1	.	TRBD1	CASSARQGLNTEAFF	TGCGCCAGCAGCGCTCGACAGGGTTTGAACACTGAAGCTTTCTTT
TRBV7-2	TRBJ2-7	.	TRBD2	CASSLTGRRSYEQYF	TGTGCCAGCAGCTTAACCGGGAGGCGCTCCTACGAGCAGTACTTC
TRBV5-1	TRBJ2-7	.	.	CASSLVTDQYEQYF	TGCGCCAGCAGCTTGGTAACAGACCAATACGAGCAGTACTTC
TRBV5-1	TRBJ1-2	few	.	CASSLVGRNYGYTF	TGCGCCAGCAGCTTGGTCGGCAGGAACTATGGCTACACCTTC
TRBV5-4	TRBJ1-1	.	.	CASSPFRPKGGDEAFF	TGTGCCAGCAGCCCTTTTCGTCCCAAGGGGGGGGATGAAGCTTTCTTT
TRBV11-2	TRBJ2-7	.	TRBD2	CASSLGEGTYEQYF	TGTGCCAGCAGCTTGGGGGAGGGCACCTACGAGCAGTACTTC
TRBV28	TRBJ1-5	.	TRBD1	CASSLPGGGQPQHF	TGTGCCAGCAGTTTACCAGGGGGCGGTCAGCCCCAGCATTTT
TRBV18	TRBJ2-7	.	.	CASTDPQNSDSYEQYF	TGTGCCAGCACCGATCCACAGAATTCAGACTCCTACGAGCAGTACTTC
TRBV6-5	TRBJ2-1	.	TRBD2	CASSTSGSSYNEQFF	TGTGCCAGCAGTACCAGCGGGAGCTCCTACAATGAGCAGTTCTTC
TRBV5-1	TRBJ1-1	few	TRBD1	CASSLVETGQAFF	TGCGCCAGCAGCTTGGTTGAGACAGGGCAAGCTTTCTTT
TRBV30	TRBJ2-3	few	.	CAWDGATAGTDTQYF	TGTGCCTGGGACGGCGCGACAGCAGGCACAGATACGCAGTATTTT
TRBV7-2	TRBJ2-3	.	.	CASSSYLVSTTDTQYF	TGTGCCAGCAGCTCCTACCTAGTGTCGACCACAGATACGCAGTATTTT
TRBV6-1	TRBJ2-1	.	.	CASSETVNNEQFF	TGTGCCAGCAGTGAAACGGTGAACAATGAGCAGTTCTTC
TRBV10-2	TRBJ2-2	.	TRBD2	CASSGTSGTGELFF	TGCGCCAGCTCCGGGACTAGCGGGACCGGGGAGCTGTTTTTT
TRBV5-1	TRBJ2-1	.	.	CASSLSNEKQFF	TGCGCCAGCAGCTTGTCCAACGAGAAGCAGTTCTTC
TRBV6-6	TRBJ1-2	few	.	CASSWLGGEGYTF	TGTGCCAGCAGTTGGCTGGGAGGGGAGGGCTACACCTTC
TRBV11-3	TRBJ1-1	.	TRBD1	CASSITGGRTEAFF	TGTGCCAGCAGCATCACAGGGGGTCGCACTGAAGCTTTCTTT
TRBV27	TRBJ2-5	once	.	CASSLFGQETQYF	TGTGCCAGCAGTTTATTCGGCCAAGAGACCCAGTACTTC
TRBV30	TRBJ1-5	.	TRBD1	CAWGTATGTGVNQPQHF	TGTGCCTGGGGGACGGCCACCGGGACAGGGGTCAATCAGCCCCAGCATTTT
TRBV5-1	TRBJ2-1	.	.	CASSLEGNSYNEQFF	TGCGCCAGCAGCTTGGAGGGGAACTCCTACAATGAGCAGTTCTTC
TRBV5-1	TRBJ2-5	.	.	CASSLARQLRETQYF	TGCGCCAGCAGCTTGGCTCGACAGCTCCGGGAGACCCAGTACTTC
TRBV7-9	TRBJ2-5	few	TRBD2	CASSLGSSGSLAETQYF	TGTGCCAGCAGCTTAGGGTCTAGCGGGAGCCTGGCGGAGACCCAGTACTTC
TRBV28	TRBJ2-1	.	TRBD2	CASSLRTSGREYNEQFF	TGTGCCAGCAGTCTTAGGACTAGCGGGAGGGAATACAATGAGCAGTTCTTC
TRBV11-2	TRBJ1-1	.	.	CASSLVLEPNEAFF	TGTGCCAGCAGCTTAGTTCTAGAGCCGAATGAAGCTTTCTTT
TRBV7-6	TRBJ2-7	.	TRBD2	CASSLTGLADYEQYF	TGTGCCAGCAGCCTTACGGGACTAGCAGACTACGAGCAGTACTTC
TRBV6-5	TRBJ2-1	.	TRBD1	CASKTVGQGAGEQFF	TGTGCCAGCAAAACTGTGGGACAGGGGGCAGGTGAGCAGTTCTTC
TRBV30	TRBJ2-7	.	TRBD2	CASVGLAGASSYEQYF	TGTGCCTCGGTGGGGCTAGCGGGCGCCTCCTCCTACGAGCAGTACTTC
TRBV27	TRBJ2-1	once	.	CASSLGGLNYNEQFF	TGTGCCAGCAGTTTGGGGGGGCTAAACTACAATGAGCAGTTCTTC
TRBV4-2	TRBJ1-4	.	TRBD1	CASSQEPGTGTEKLFF	TGTGCCAGCAGCCAAGAGCCCGGGACAGGGACCGAAAAACTGTTTTTT
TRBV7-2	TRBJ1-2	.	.	CASSSGRGEGGYTF	TGTGCCAGCAGCTCAGGGCGGGGTGAGGGGGGCTACACCTTC